This T cell receptor beta chain was identified during a study of Ad26.COV2.S vaccination and SARS-CoV-2 variants. On the study more broadly: Participants got Ad26.COV2.S intramuscularly, once or twice 56 days apart. General study results and limits: The analyses of TCR breadth and depth may have understated the size of total T cell responses. A substantial breadth of spike-specific CD8+ and CD4+ T cell responses after vaccination has been reported.

The CDR3 spans 14 residues. Trimming shortened V by 10 bases and J by 1 base, and 16 bases separated the two germline ends. Germline CDR1 is ENHRY and CDR2 is SYGVKD. With regard to this clone: Its matching antigen is unknown.

Only in-frame clones appear in the TCRdb table, and some are missing; sequencing was by immunoSEQ multiplex PCR. The data contain hundreds of thousands of clones, about 90% of them seen just once; the ten biggest clones take up roughly 1.5%. Treatment here: 19 received Ad26.COV2.S at low or high dose, single or two shots; about five received placebo; per-sample allocation not given. Vaccine and placebo recipients were sampled on day 63 after the first injection. The starting material was peripheral blood, obtained in a trial of Ad26.COV2.S vaccine versus placebo. J is TRBJ1-2 and V is TRBV10-3; TRBD1 is a possible D gene (6 bases). This clonotype was obtained from a person aged 18-60 years who received the Ad26.COV2.S COVID-19 vaccine or a placebo. Here the CDR3 reads CATFPGARNYGYTF. DNA of the CDR3: TGTGCCACCTTTCCAGGGGCGCGTAACTATGGCTACACCTTC.